What follows are 25 T cell receptor beta chains derived from one specimen sequenced in a study of shared clonotypes between healthy human individuals. The data were produced by immunoSEQ multiplex PCR, yet TCRdb's version contains in-frame clones alone and is incomplete. The sample lists about 480,000 clones; 60% to 80% were seen once. The sample comprised PBMCs. The receptors originated from a woman between 40 and 55 years old in good health. Some clones in this sample may be carry-over from other donors' samples.

The gene calls are TRBV27 and TRBJ1-5; tentatively, D is TRBD1 (5 bases). V was pared by 1 base and J by 4 bases, with 14 bases between. The germline CDR1 and CDR2 sequences are MNHEY and SMNVEV (reference sequence). The CDR3 totals 16 residues. The chain's CDR3 is CASSLWGSLRNQPQHF. The CDR3 coding sequence is TGTGCCAGCAGTTTATGGGGCAGTTTACGTAATCAGCCCCAGCATTTT.

Note on this clone: Within the sample, other DNA sequences also encode this same CDR3. The rearrangement joins TRBV28 to TRBJ2-2; D remains unclear. This CDR3 is built from 12 residues. The ends were cut back, 2 bases at V and 4 bases at J, with 2 bases in the middle. Germline CDR1 and CDR2: MDHEN and SYDVKM. CDR3 region: CASSLSTGELFF. CDR3 in DNA: TGTGCCAGCAGTTTAAGCACCGGGGAGCTGTTTTTT.

The table lists this clone with a count of one. This chain connects TRBV6-6 to TRBJ2-1; D ambiguous. This CDR3 region has 13 residues. CDR1 and CDR2 from the germline V gene are MNHNY and SVGAGI (reference sequence). V gave up 8 bases and J gave up 10 bases, with 18 bases separating them. CDR3 DNA sequence: TGTGCCAGCGTGGACGGTCGGCGAAACGAGCAGTTCTTC. It codes for CASVDGRRNEQFF.

This chain uses TRBV4-2 with TRBJ2-3; 11 bases agree with TRBD1. The CDR3 totals 15 residues. The V and J ends lost 3 bases and 4 bases, in that order; junction bases with no gene match: 3. Germline CDR1 reads LGHNA; CDR2 reads YNFKEQ. Here the CDR3 reads CASSQGQGVADTQYF. Written as DNA, the CDR3 is TGTGCCAGCAGCCAGGGACAGGGGGTAGCAGATACGCAGTATTTT.

This clone was picked up many times. This same CDR3 is encoded by further DNA sequences in the sample. The rearrangement uses TRBV29-1 and TRBJ1-5; 9 positions match TRBD1. CDR1 SQVTM and CDR2 ANQGSEA come from the germline V gene. The CDR3 runs to 12 residues. With V trimmed by 6 bases and J by 4 bases, 1 base remained unmatched. The CDR3 spells CSVGQGNQPQHF. The CDR3 coding sequence is TGCAGCGTAGGACAGGGGAATCAGCCCCAGCATTTT.

This chain links TRBV28 with TRBJ2-7, with D tentatively TRBD2 (5 bases). Germline V gene data show CDR1 as MDHEN and CDR2 as SYDVKM. The V gene lost 6 bases and the J gene lost 5 bases, with 14 bases spanning the gap. The CDR3 extends over 13 amino acids. CDR3 DNA: TGTGCCAGCAGGCGCTTAGGAGGCAACGAGCAGTACTTC. Its translation is CASRRLGGNEQYF.

The V and J genes are TRBV6-6 and TRBJ2-7, with D possibly being TRBD1 or TRBD2 (7 bases each). This CDR3 is 14 amino acids long. Germline V lookup: CDR1 MNHNY, CDR2 SVGAGI (reference sequence). V shed 5 bases and J shed 6 bases, with 17 bases lying between them. The DNA for the CDR3 is TGTGCCAGCAGTCCTAGCGGAGGGGGCTTCGAGCAGTACTTC. It translates to CASSPSGGGFEQYF.

Many counts were recorded for this clone. This chain uses TRBV30 with TRBJ1-1; D gene ambiguous. V gave up 0 bases and J gave up 11 bases, with 13 bases separating them. This CDR3 contains 12 residues. CDR1 is GTSNPN and CDR2 is SVGIG in the germline V gene (reference sequence). The chain's CDR3 is CAWSVGQTGAFF. CDR3 in DNA: TGTGCCTGGAGTGTAGGGCAGACCGGGGCTTTCTTT.

V gene TRBV10-2 combines with J gene TRBJ2-2; a weak D match, TRBD1 (5 bases). This CDR3 region has 15 residues. Germline lookup yields CDR1 WSHSY and CDR2 SAAADI. Trimming stripped 8 bases from V and 0 bases from J, with 13 bases between. This CDR3 reads CASGRQFANTGELFF. The CDR3, as DNA: TGCGCCAGCGGAAGACAGTTCGCGAACACCGGGGAGCTGTTTTTT.

J is TRBJ1-4 and V is TRBV7-2; 9 bases are shared with TRBD1. Losses at the gene ends were 5 bases for V and 7 bases for J; bases not matched to a gene: 5. CDR1 and CDR2 (germline): SGHTA, FQGNSA. The length of the CDR3 is 14 residues. This CDR3 is CASSRTGEGEKLFF. Written as DNA, the CDR3 is TGTGCCAGCAGCCGGACAGGGGAAGGTGAAAAACTGTTTTTT.

The chain carries TRBV10-3 and TRBJ1-5; perhaps TRBD1 as D (6 bases). Germline V gene data show CDR1 as ENHRY and CDR2 as SYGVKD. CDR3 length: 15 amino acids. V shed 3 bases and J shed 2 bases, with 11 bases lying between them. In nucleotides, the CDR3 is TGTGCCATCAGTGACGAGGGGGAAGGCAATCAGCCCCAGCATTTT. As protein: CAISDEGEGNQPQHF.

The CDR3 nucleotides are TGTGCCAGCAGCTTAAAAAGGAGTGACTATGGCTACACCTTC. Translated: CASSLKRSDYGYTF. This chain links TRBV7-9 with TRBJ1-2; D unclear. Per germline, CDR1 SEHNR and CDR2 FQNEAQ (reference sequence). This CDR3 spans 14 amino acids. V lost 2 bases to trimming and J lost 3 bases, with 10 bases between them.

The V gene is TRBV15, the J gene TRBJ1-4, with D possibly TRBD1 on 6 matching bases. Trimming removed 0 bases from V and 6 bases from J, with 14 bases in between. CDR1 and CDR2 from the germline V gene are LNHNV and YYDKDF (reference sequence). This CDR3 is 16 amino acids long. The CDR3 loop is CATSRDLTGYDEKLFF. DNA for the CDR3: TGTGCCACCAGCAGAGATCTTACAGGGTACGATGAAAAACTGTTTTTT.

This rearrangement joins TRBV7-8 to TRBJ2-7; D is unresolved. V shed 4 bases and J shed 2 bases, with 12 bases lying between them. CDR3 size: 14 residues. Germline V lookup: CDR1 SGHVS, CDR2 FQNEAQ. The DNA of the CDR3 is TGTGCCAGCAGCTCTGACACCTTTACCTACGAGCAGTACTTC. Translating gives CASSSDTFTYEQYF.

This clone was counted a single time. The chain employs TRBV14 and TRBJ2-7; D is unresolved. The ends were cut back, 3 bases at V and 3 bases at J, with 12 bases in the middle. Germline V lookup: CDR1 SGHDN, CDR2 FVKESK. The CDR3 length is 14 residues. The chain's CDR3 is CASSQAIGGYEQYF. In nucleotides, the CDR3 is TGTGCCAGCAGCCAGGCCATTGGCGGCTACGAGCAGTACTTC.

The V gene is TRBV29-1, the J gene TRBJ1-1, with a possible D match to TRBD1 (5 bases). The CDR3 loop spans 12 amino acids. The germline CDR1 and CDR2 sequences are SQVTM and ANQGSEA. V lost 5 bases and J lost 3, with 10 bases in between. The CDR3 sequence: CSVSSGDTEAFF. CDR3 DNA: TGCAGCGTTTCTTCGGGGGACACTGAAGCTTTCTTT.

Of note for this clone: At one end, the junction sequence differs from germline, possibly due to a read error. This sequence joins TRBV9 and TRBJ2-1; possible D gene TRBD2, 7 bases. Germline V gives CDR1 SGDLS, CDR2 YYNGEE. This CDR3 has 14 amino acids. CDR3 nucleotides: TGTGCCAGCAGCGCTGGGAGGGGGAACTACAACTTGGTCTTC. Amino acids: CASSAGRGNYNLVF.

The genes are TRBV15 and TRBJ2-7, with D unclear. This CDR3 comprises 14 residues. V was cut by 0 bases and J by 3 bases, with 9 bases left in between. CDR1 LNHNV and CDR2 YYDKDF come from the germline V gene (reference sequence). The CDR3 nucleotides are TGTGCCACCAGCAGAGATTACAACAACTACGAGCAGTACTTC. The encoded protein is CATSRDYNNYEQYF.

This clone was recorded a few times. The chain combines TRBV7-2 with TRBJ2-3; 14 nucleotides align to TRBD2. CDR1 is SGHTA, CDR2 FQGNSA, per germline. The V and J ends lost 1 base and 8 bases, in that order; junction bases with no gene match: 8. The CDR3 length is 17 residues. For the CDR3, the DNA is TGTGCCAGCAGCTTAGAGGTGGGACTAGCGGGAGTCGGTACGCAGTATTTT. It is translated as CASSLEVGLAGVGTQYF.

This chain uses TRBV9 with TRBJ2-3; D is perhaps TRBD2 (5 bases). Between the trimmed V and J ends, which lost 0 bases and 3 bases, there was a span of 8 bases. The CDR3 is 14 residues long. The germline gives CDR1 SGDLS, CDR2 YYNGEE. The CDR3 DNA follows: TGTGCCAGCAGCGTAGTAGCGTTAACAGATACGCAGTATTTT. Translating it yields CASSVVALTDTQYF. The entire variable domain, with the rest obtained from reference TRBV9 and TRBJ2-3, is as follows: DSGVTQTPKHLITATGQRVTLRCSPRSGDLSVYWYQQSLDQGLQFLIQYYNGEERAKGNILERFSAQQFPDLHSELNLSSLELGDSALYFCASSVVALTDTQYFGPGTRLTVL.

V usage is TRBV28 and J usage is TRBJ2-3; D uncertain. This CDR3 contains 15 residues. Germline CDR1 and CDR2: MDHEN and SYDVKM. Trimming cost V 5 bases and J 2 bases, with 14 bases left between them. In DNA form, the CDR3 reads TGTGCCAGCAGTCCTTTTGGGGTCTACACAGATACGCAGTATTTT. Translation gives CASSPFGVYTDTQYF. Drawing the rest from reference TRBV28 and TRBJ2-3, the complete variable domain is DVKVTQSSRYLVKRTGEKVFLECVQDMDHENMFWYRQDPGLGLRLIYFSYDVKMKEKGDIPEGYSVSREKKERFSLILESASTNQTSMYLCASSPFGVYTDTQYFGPGTRLTVL.

This clone has just one count. CDR3 amino acids: CASSLEGDPSQETQYF. In nucleotides, the CDR3 is TGTGCCAGCAGCTTAGAAGGGGACCCCTCCCAAGAGACCCAGTACTTC. The rearrangement links TRBV11-3 to TRBJ2-5; possibly TRBD1 or TRBD2 for D (5 bases each). The V end lost 0 bases, the J end lost 1 base, and 12 bases lay between the germline ends. The CDR3 covers 16 residues. Looked up from germline, CDR1 is SGHNT and CDR2 is YENEEA.

The chain combines TRBV5-4 with TRBJ2-1, with 7 bases fitting TRBD2. Germline loops: CDR1 SGHNT, CDR2 YYREEE (reference sequence). This CDR3 is 15 amino acids long. The V and J ends lost 1 base and 4 bases, in that order; junction bases with no gene match: 5. CDR3 region: CASSLRGSRYNEQFF. DNA for the CDR3: TGTGCCAGCAGCTTGCGCGGGAGTAGGTACAATGAGCAGTTCTTC.

V is TRBV4-2 and J is TRBJ1-1; D may be TRBD1 (5 bases). This CDR3 spans 15 amino acids. The germline V gene has CDR1 LGHNA and CDR2 YNFKEQ. V lost 1 base and J lost 5, with 14 bases in between. Here the CDR3 DNA reads TGTGCCAGCAGCCAAGTCTCGGGGGTAGGAACTGAAGCTTTCTTT. Translated, it gives CASSQVSGVGTEAFF.

The V call is TRBV2, the J call TRBJ2-3, with D perhaps TRBD2 (5 bases). The ends were cut back, 6 bases at V and 3 bases at J, with 13 bases in the middle. The germline V gene has CDR1 SNHLY and CDR2 FYNNEI. CDR3 length: 14 amino acids. CDR3 nucleotides: TGTGCCAGCAGCGCCCCAGCGGTAACAGATACGCAGTATTTT. Protein: CASSAPAVTDTQYF.